The 24 T cell receptor beta chains below all came from one sample that was sequenced in a study of blood T cell repertoires in COVID-19. Assay used: immunoSEQ multiplex PCR; TCRdb lists only in-frame clones, some missing. The sample includes about 350,000 clones, 87% of them seen just once. Sequences were obtained from PBMCs or T cells enriched from blood (not recorded which). The origin of the receptors is a woman aged 30 to 39 who had recovered from COVID-19.

This rearrangement joins TRBV27 to TRBJ2-1; 15 bases match TRBD2. CDR1 MNHEY and CDR2 SMNVEV come from the germline V gene (reference sequence). The J segment lost 9 bases and the V segment lost 7 bases, leaving 7 bases of the junction unmatched. This CDR3 comprises 15 residues. The CDR3 spells CASIGTSGGYGEQFF. The DNA of the CDR3 is TGTGCCAGCATAGGGACTAGCGGGGGGTACGGTGAGCAGTTCTTC.

Only one count was recorded for this clone. The rearrangement links TRBV18 to TRBJ2-1, with 8 bases identical to TRBD1. Germline V lookup: CDR1 KGHSH, CDR2 LQKENI. The CDR3 spans 17 residues. With V trimmed by 1 base and J by 2 bases, 7 bases remained unmatched. The CDR3: CASSPRKQGEAYNEQFF. In DNA form, the CDR3 reads TGTGCCAGCTCACCACGGAAACAGGGGGAGGCCTACAATGAGCAGTTCTTC. Full variable domain (remainder filled in from reference TRBV18 and TRBJ2-1): NAGVMQNPRHLVRRRGQEARLRCSPMKGHSHVYWYRQLPEEGLKFMVYLQKENIIDESGMPKERFSAEFPKEGPSILRIQQVVRGDSAAYFCASSPRKQGEAYNEQFFGPGTRLTVL.

The chain carries TRBV2 and TRBJ1-4, with no clear D. Germline values: CDR1 SNHLY, CDR2 FYNNEI. This CDR3 is 16 amino acids long. V shed 4 bases and J shed 0 bases, with 12 bases lying between them. The CDR3 loop is CASSAQPGTTNEKLFF. The DNA of the CDR3 is TGTGCCAGCAGTGCCCAGCCAGGAACAACTAATGAAAAACTGTTTTTT.

This clone was recorded once. The chain carries TRBV10-3 and TRBJ1-6, with TRBD1 as a possible D gene (6 bases). The length of the CDR3 is 15 residues. V was shortened by 0 bases and J by 9 bases, with 12 bases between the two germline ends. Germline V gene sequence: CDR1 ENHRY, CDR2 SYGVKD. The CDR3 reads CAISESGGKSSPLHF. CDR3 in DNA: TGTGCCATCAGTGAGTCAGGGGGTAAGAGTTCACCCCTCCACTTT.

This clone was detected only once. This rearrangement joins TRBV9 to TRBJ2-1; 9 positions agree with TRBD2. The CDR3 runs to 16 residues. Germline loops: CDR1 SGDLS, CDR2 YYNGEE. After removal of 4 bases from V and 5 bases from J, the junction contained 10 bases not matched to a gene. The CDR3 DNA reads TGTGCCAGCAGCCTTCCCCTAGCGGGGAACGACAATGAGCAGTTCTTC. It specifies CASSLPLAGNDNEQFF.

The chain uses TRBV7-2 and TRBJ2-1, with TRBD2 matching over 10 bases. V gave up 3 bases and J gave up 3 bases; unmatched junction bases: 14. The CDR3 consists of 19 residues. From germline, CDR1 is SGHTA and CDR2 FQGNSA. CDR3 region: CASSFRPESGGAIYNEQFF. The CDR3, as DNA: TGTGCCAGCAGCTTTAGGCCGGAGAGCGGGGGGGCCATCTACAATGAGCAGTTCTTC.

The CDR3 region is CASRQGASTDTQYF. In nucleotides, the CDR3 is TGTGCCAGCAGGCAGGGGGCGAGCACAGATACGCAGTATTTT. The rearrangement links TRBV13 to TRBJ2-3, with 8 positions matching TRBD1. V gave up 6 bases and J gave up 0 bases; unmatched junction bases: 2. The CDR3 is 14 residues long. Germline CDR1 and CDR2: PRHDT and FYEKMQ (reference sequence).

The chain employs TRBV12-5 and TRBJ2-7, with D perhaps TRBD1 (6 bases). Germline lookup yields CDR1 LGHNT and CDR2 FRNRAP. The CDR3 has 14 amino acids. Between the trimmed V and J ends, which lost 6 bases and 2 bases, there was a span of 14 bases. DNA for the CDR3: TGTGCTAGTGGGCCAGGGGAACCCCCCTACGAGCAGTACTTC. Translation: CASGPGEPPYEQYF. The complete variable domain, with remaining parts taken from reference TRBV12-5 and TRBJ2-7, reads DARVTQTPRHKVTEMGQEVTMRCQPILGHNTVFWYRQTMMQGLELLAYFRNRAPLDDSGMPKDRFSAEMPDATLATLKIQPSEPRDSAVYFCASGPGEPPYEQYFGPGTRLTVT.

The chain combines TRBV7-9 with TRBJ1-2; D may be TRBD1 (6 bases). The CDR3 is 12 residues long. Trimming stripped 5 bases from V and 5 bases from J, with 9 bases between. Germline loops: CDR1 SEHNR, CDR2 FQNEAQ (reference sequence). In DNA form, the CDR3 reads TGTGCCAGCAGCCCCACAGGGTATGGCTACACCTTC. This sequence encodes CASSPTGYGYTF.

The V and J genes are TRBV5-6 and TRBJ2-7, with 8 bases identical to TRBD2. The CDR3 spans 16 residues. Trimming at V came to 0 bases and at J to 2 bases, leaving 7 bases not matched to a gene. Germline CDR1 reads SGHDT; CDR2 reads YYEEEE. The CDR3 spells CASSLVPSGYTYEQYF. The CDR3 DNA reads TGTGCCAGCAGCTTGGTACCTAGCGGGTATACCTACGAGCAGTACTTC.

The rearrangement joins TRBV28 to TRBJ1-4; TRBD1 is a possible D gene (6 bases). The CDR3 covers 15 residues. The V end was cut by 5 bases, the J end by 0 bases, with 10 bases between. Germline V lookup: CDR1 MDHEN, CDR2 SYDVKM. CDR3 DNA: TGTGCCAGCAGTATGACAGGTGCAACTAATGAAAAACTGTTTTTT. Amino acids: CASSMTGATNEKLFF.

The chain employs TRBV5-8 and TRBJ1-1; no firm D call. The CDR3 extends over 13 amino acids. From germline, CDR1 is SGHTS and CDR2 YDEGEE. The germline V and J ends were trimmed by 0 bases and 4 bases, with 7 bases remaining between them. The CDR3 protein is CASSLAAGTEAFF. CDR3 DNA: TGTGCCAGCAGCTTGGCGGCGGGCACTGAAGCTTTCTTT.

J is TRBJ1-5 and V is TRBV19, with a weak D call TRBD1 (5 bases). The V end was cut by 5 bases, the J end by 2 bases, with 7 bases between. The CDR3 sequence is 13 residues long. The germline CDR1 and CDR2 sequences are LNHDA and SQIVND (reference sequence). The CDR3 sequence: CASSDSRNQPQHF. The CDR3 DNA reads TGTGCCAGTAGTGACAGTCGCAATCAGCCCCAGCATTTT.

This chain uses TRBV2 with TRBJ2-7, with 9 nucleotides matching TRBD1. Germline CDR1 SNHLY, CDR2 FYNNEI. With V trimmed by 4 bases and J by 7 bases, 8 bases remained unmatched. The CDR3 has 14 residues. CDR3 amino acids: CASSARTGAGEQYF. CDR3 coding DNA: TGTGCCAGCAGTGCTAGGACAGGGGCCGGTGAGCAGTACTTC. Looking up the rest from reference TRBV2 and TRBJ2-7 gives the full variable domain: EPEVTQTPSHQVTQMGQEVILRCVPISNHLYFYWYRQILGQKVEFLVSFYNNEISEKSEIFDDQFSVERPDGSNFTLKIRSTKLEDSAMYFCASSARTGAGEQYFGPGTRLTVT.

The chain employs TRBV27 and TRBJ1-2; TRBD1 matches 9 bases. The CDR3 contains 16 residues. The V segment lost 2 bases and the J segment 4 bases; nucleotides outside the gene matches: 8. Germline CDR1 MNHEY, CDR2 SMNVEV (reference sequence). Written as DNA, the CDR3 is TGTGCCAGCAGTTTAGCCGGACAGGGGTTCAGCTATGGCTACACCTTC. Translating it yields CASSLAGQGFSYGYTF.

The rearrangement links TRBV28 to TRBJ2-7, with 12 positions matching TRBD2. J gave up 2 bases and V 1 base, and 12 bases lay outside the gene matches. The CDR3 runs 19 residues. Looked up from germline, CDR1 is MDHEN and CDR2 is SYDVKM. In nucleotides, the CDR3 is TGTGCCAGCAGTTTATCCCCCCCGAGACTAGCGGGAGCTCCCTACGAGCAGTACTTC. The encoded protein is CASSLSPPRLAGAPYEQYF.

The chain recombines TRBV28 with TRBJ2-3; 9 positions match TRBD2. Germline V lookup: CDR1 MDHEN, CDR2 SYDVKM. Trimming removed 3 bases from V and 2 bases from J; junction bases left unmatched: 6. The CDR3 runs to 16 residues. The CDR3 DNA reads as TGTGCCAGCAGTTTCTCTAGCGGGATGGTCACAGATACGCAGTATTTT. As protein: CASSFSSGMVTDTQYF.

V usage is TRBV19 and J usage is TRBJ2-1; the match to TRBD2 covers 9 bases. Germline V gene sequence: CDR1 LNHDA, CDR2 SQIVND (reference sequence). The trim removed 7 bases at V and 8 bases at J, leaving 6 bases unmatched. The CDR3 is 13 residues long. The CDR3 region has the DNA TGTGCCAGTAAAGTGGCGGGGGGGGATGAGCAGTTCTTC. This sequence encodes CASKVAGGDEQFF.

The chain uses TRBV10-3 and TRBJ2-1, with 11 bases that match TRBD2. Germline values: CDR1 ENHRY, CDR2 SYGVKD. J lost 3 bases, V lost 4 bases, and 2 bases had no gene match. CDR3 length: 15 amino acids. CDR3 sequence reads: CAISGTSGGYNEQFF. The CDR3 nucleotides are TGTGCCATCAGTGGTACTAGCGGGGGCTACAATGAGCAGTTCTTC.

This clone has only one observation. The chain links TRBV19 to TRBJ1-6; TRBD1 agrees at 10 bases. The CDR3 extends over 14 amino acids. After removal of 7 bases from V and 7 bases from J, the junction contained 4 bases not matched to a gene. Looked up from germline, CDR1 is LNHDA and CDR2 is SQIVND (reference sequence). The CDR3 loop reads CASKDRGTNSPLHF. The CDR3 DNA reads as TGTGCCAGTAAGGACAGGGGGACGAATTCACCCCTCCACTTT.

The chain uses TRBV7-6 and TRBJ2-5, with 10 bases fitting TRBD2. The germline gives CDR1 SGHVS, CDR2 FNYEAQ. Trimming cost V 1 base and J 4 bases; bases outside gene matches: 6. This CDR3 is 16 amino acids long. DNA for the CDR3: TGTGCCAGCAGCTTAGAGCGGGGGGGCCTGGGAGAGACCCAGTACTTC. This codes for CASSLERGGLGETQYF.

This clone has only one observation. CDR3 DNA: TGTGCCAGCAGTTTATGGGGTAGCGGGGGAAAAGAGACCCAGTACTTC. It translates to CASSLWGSGGKETQYF. V gene TRBV27 combines with J gene TRBJ2-5; 9 bases fit TRBD2. J lost 3 bases, V lost 1 base, and 6 bases had no gene match. This CDR3 has 16 residues. Germline assignment: CDR1 MNHEY and CDR2 SMNVEV (reference sequence).

In DNA, the CDR3 is TGTGCCACCAGCAGAGTGGGGAGTAGACCCTACGAGCAGTACTTC. It is translated as CATSRVGSRPYEQYF. The chain links TRBV15 to TRBJ2-7, with D possibly being TRBD2 (5 bases). Trimming cost V 1 base and J 2 bases, with 12 bases left between them. This CDR3 is built from 15 residues. Germline V CDR1 and CDR2: LNHNV, YYDKDF (reference sequence). Using reference TRBV15 and TRBJ2-7 for the parts outside the CDR3, the full variable domain is DAMVIQNPRYQVTQFGKPVTLSCSQTLNHNVMYWYQQKSSQAPKLLFHYYDKDFNNEADTPDNFQSRRPNTSFCFLDIRSPGLGDTAMYLCATSRVGSRPYEQYFGPGTRLTVT.

The sample holds a few counts of this clone. At the DNA level, this CDR3 is encoded by other sequences in the same sample as well. This sequence joins TRBV5-6 and TRBJ1-1; possible D gene TRBD1, 6 bases. Trimming shortened V by 0 bases and J by 8 bases, and 11 bases separated the two germline ends. Germline assignment: CDR1 SGHDT and CDR2 YYEEEE. The CDR3 contains 13 residues. Here the CDR3 reads CASSLVQGEEAFF. The CDR3 DNA follows: TGTGCCAGCAGCTTGGTACAGGGAGAAGAAGCTTTCTTT.